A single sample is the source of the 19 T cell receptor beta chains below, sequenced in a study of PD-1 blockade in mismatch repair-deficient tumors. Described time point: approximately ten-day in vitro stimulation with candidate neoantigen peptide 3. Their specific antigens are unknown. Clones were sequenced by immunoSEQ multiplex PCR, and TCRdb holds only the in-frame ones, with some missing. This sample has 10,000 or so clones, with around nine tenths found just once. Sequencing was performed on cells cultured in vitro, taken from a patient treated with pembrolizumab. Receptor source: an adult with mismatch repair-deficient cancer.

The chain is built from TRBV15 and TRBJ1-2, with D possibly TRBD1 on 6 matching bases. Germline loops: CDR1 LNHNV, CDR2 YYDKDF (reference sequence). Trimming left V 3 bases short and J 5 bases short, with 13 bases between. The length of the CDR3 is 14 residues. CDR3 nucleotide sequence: TGTGCCACCAGCAGTACGGAGGGGGTTTATGGCTACACCTTC. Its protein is CATSSTEGVYGYTF.

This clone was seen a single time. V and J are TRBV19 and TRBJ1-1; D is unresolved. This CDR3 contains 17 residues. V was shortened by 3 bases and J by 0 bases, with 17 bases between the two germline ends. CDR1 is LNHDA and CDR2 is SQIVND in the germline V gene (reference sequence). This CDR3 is CASSIEIEGRVNTEAFF. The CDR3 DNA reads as TGTGCCAGTAGTATCGAGATTGAGGGTCGCGTGAACACTGAAGCTTTCTTT. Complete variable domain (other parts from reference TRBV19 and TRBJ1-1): DGGITQSPKYLFRKEGQNVTLSCEQNLNHDAMYWYRQDPGQGLRLIYYSQIVNDFQKGDIAEGYSVSREKKESFPLTVTSAQKNPTAFYLCASSIEIEGRVNTEAFFGQGTRLTVV.

The CDR3 spells CASSPDRINYGYTF. The CDR3 DNA follows: TGTGCCAGCAGCCCGGACAGAATTAACTATGGCTACACCTTC. The chain carries TRBV28 and TRBJ1-2; D might be TRBD1 (6 bases). This CDR3 has 14 amino acids. Deletions cut 6 bases from V and 1 base from J, with 12 bases between. Per the germline V gene, CDR1 is MDHEN and CDR2 is SYDVKM.

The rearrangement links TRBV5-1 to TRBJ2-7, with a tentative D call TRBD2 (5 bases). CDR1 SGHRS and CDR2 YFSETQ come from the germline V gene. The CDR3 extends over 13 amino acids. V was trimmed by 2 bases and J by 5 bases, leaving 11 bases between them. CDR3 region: CASSFDYLNEQYF. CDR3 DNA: TGCGCCAGCAGCTTCGACTACCTTAACGAGCAGTACTTC. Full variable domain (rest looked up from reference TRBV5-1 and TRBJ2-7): KAGVTQTPRYLIKTRGQQVTLSCSPISGHRSVSWYQQTPGQGLQFLFEYFSETQRNKGNFPGRFSGRQFSNSRSEMNVSTLELGDSALYLCASSFDYLNEQYFGPGTRLTVT.

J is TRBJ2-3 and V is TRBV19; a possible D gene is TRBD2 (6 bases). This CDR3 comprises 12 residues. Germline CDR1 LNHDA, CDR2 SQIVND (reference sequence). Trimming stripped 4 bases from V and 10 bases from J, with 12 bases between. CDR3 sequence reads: CASSNWRGSQYF. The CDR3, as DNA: TGTGCCAGTAGTAACTGGCGGGGTTCGCAGTATTTT.

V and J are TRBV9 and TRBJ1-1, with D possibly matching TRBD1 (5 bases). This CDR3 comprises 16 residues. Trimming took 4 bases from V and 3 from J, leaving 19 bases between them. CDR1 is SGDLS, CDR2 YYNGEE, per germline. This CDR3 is CASSPLRGGRDTEAFF. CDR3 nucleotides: TGTGCCAGCAGCCCATTGAGGGGAGGGAGGGACACTGAAGCTTTCTTT.

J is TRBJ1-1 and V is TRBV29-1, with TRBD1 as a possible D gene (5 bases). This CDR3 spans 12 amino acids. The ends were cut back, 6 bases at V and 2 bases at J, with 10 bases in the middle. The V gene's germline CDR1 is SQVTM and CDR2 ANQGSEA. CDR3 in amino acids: CSVDRLNTEAFF. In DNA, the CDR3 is TGCAGCGTAGACAGACTAAACACTGAAGCTTTCTTT.

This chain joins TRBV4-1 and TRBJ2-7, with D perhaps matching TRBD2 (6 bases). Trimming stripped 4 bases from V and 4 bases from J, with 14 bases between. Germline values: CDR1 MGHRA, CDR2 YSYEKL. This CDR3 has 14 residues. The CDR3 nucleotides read TGCGCCAGCAGCCCGTCTCAGGCGGGGTACGAGCAGTACTTC. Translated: CASSPSQAGYEQYF.

This CDR3 reads CASSLDRVVDIQYF. CDR3 nucleotide sequence: TGTGCCAGCAGCTTAGACAGGGTGGTTGACATTCAGTACTTC. The V gene is TRBV7-2, the J gene TRBJ2-4, with a possible D match to TRBD1 (6 bases). The CDR3 totals 14 residues. V lost 1 base, J lost 8 bases, and 12 bases lay in between. Germline CDR1 SGHTA, CDR2 FQGNSA.

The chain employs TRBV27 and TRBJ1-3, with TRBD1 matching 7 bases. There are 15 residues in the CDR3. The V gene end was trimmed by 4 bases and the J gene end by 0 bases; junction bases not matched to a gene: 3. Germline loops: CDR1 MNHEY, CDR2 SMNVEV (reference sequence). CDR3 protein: CASSWDSSSGNTIYF. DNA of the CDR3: TGTGCCAGCAGTTGGGACAGCTCCTCTGGAAACACCATATATTTT.

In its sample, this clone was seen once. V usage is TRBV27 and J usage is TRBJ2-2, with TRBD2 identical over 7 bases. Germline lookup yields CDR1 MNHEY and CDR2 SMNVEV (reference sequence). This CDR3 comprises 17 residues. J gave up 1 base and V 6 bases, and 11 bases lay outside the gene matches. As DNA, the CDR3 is TGTGCCAGCAGCACCCTAGGCGGGGGAGTGAACACCGGGGAGCTGTTTTTT. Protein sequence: CASSTLGGGVNTGELFF.

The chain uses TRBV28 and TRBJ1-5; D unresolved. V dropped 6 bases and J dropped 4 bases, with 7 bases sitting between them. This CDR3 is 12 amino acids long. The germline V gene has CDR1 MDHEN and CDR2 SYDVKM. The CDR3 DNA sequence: TGTGCCAGCAGCAGGCATAATCAGCCCCAGCATTTT. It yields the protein CASSRHNQPQHF.

The CDR3 loop is CASSLGGSGQETQYF. In nucleotides, the CDR3 is TGTGCCAGCAGTTTAGGCGGGAGCGGTCAAGAGACCCAGTACTTC. The rearrangement uses TRBV28 and TRBJ2-5; 7 bases line up with TRBD2. Germline assignment: CDR1 MDHEN and CDR2 SYDVKM. The CDR3 loop spans 15 amino acids. The V gene end was trimmed by 2 bases and the J gene end by 2 bases; junction bases not matched to a gene: 5.

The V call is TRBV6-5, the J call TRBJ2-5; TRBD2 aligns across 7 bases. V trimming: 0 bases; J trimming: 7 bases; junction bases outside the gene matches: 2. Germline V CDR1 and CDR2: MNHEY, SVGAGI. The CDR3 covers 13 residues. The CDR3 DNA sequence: TGTGCCAGCAGTTACTCGGGCGGGGGGACCCAGTACTTC. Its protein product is CASSYSGGGTQYF.

The chain's CDR3 is CASSALQGQASTDTQYF. The CDR3 region has the DNA TGTGCCAGCAGCGCACTCCAGGGACAGGCTAGCACAGATACGCAGTATTTT. The chain couples TRBV27 to TRBJ2-3; 8 bases line up with TRBD1. The germline CDR1 and CDR2 sequences are MNHEY and SMNVEV (reference sequence). V shed 6 bases and J 0 bases; nucleotides not matched to a gene: 11. CDR3 length: 17 residues.

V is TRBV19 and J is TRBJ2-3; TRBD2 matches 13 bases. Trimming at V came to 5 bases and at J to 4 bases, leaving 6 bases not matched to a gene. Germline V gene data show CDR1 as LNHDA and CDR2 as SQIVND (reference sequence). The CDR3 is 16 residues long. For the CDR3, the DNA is TGTGCCAGTAGTCCCCGACTAGCGGGAGGAGCAGATACGCAGTATTTT. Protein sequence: CASSPRLAGGADTQYF.

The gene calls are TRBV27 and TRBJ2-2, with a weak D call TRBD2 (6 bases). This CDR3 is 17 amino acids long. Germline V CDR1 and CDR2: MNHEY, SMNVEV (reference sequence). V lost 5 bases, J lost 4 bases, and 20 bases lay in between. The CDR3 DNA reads TGTGCCAGCAGTCCATACTCCGGTGGGACTCGCACCGGGGAGCTGTTTTTT. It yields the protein CASSPYSGGTRTGELFF.

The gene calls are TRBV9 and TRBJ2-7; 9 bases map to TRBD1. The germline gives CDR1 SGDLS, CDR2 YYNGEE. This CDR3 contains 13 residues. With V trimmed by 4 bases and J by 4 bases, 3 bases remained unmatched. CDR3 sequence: CASSRQGGYEQYF. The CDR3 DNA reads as TGTGCCAGCAGCAGACAGGGGGGGTACGAGCAGTACTTC. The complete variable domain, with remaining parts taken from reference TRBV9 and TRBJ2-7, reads DSGVTQTPKHLITATGQRVTLRCSPRSGDLSVYWYQQSLDQGLQFLIQYYNGEERAKGNILERFSAQQFPDLHSELNLSSLELGDSALYFCASSRQGGYEQYFGPGTRLTVT.

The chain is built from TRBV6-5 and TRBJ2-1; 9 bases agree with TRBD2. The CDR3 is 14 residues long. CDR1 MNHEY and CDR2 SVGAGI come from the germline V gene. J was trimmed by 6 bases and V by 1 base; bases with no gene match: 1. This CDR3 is CASSYWREGNEQFF. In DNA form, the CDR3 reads TGTGCCAGCAGTTACTGGCGGGAGGGCAATGAGCAGTTCTTC.